Listed below are T cell receptor beta chains from one sample, sequenced in a study of blood T cells in healthy people across ages. Each CDR3 protein is one row after TCRdb ran MiXCR on the 5' RACE reads. The repertoire holds 450,000 to 650,000 distinct CDR3 sequences, with under 30% as singletons. These data were also reused for a study on T cells of mothers and their children.

The material sequenced was blood. The receptors shown here come from a boy between 10 and 17 years old in good health. The CDR3 runs from the conserved cysteine through the conserved F or W. D genes are given only for firm matches. Expanded clones are given a class, and other clones once, few, many or no size at all.

j_call: TRBJ2-1; v_call: TRBV4-3; d_call: NA; clone_size: few; cdr3_nt: TGCGCCAGCAGCCAAGATCCAGCAGGGAGCTCCTACAATGAGCAGTTCTTC; cdr3_aa: CASSQDPAGSSYNEQFF
j_call: TRBJ1-2; v_call: TRBV5-1; d_call: TRBD1; clone_size: few; cdr3_nt: TGCGCCAGCAGGGACAGGTACTATGGCTACACCTTC; cdr3_aa: CASRDRYYGYTF
j_call: TRBJ1-4; v_call: TRBV9; d_call: TRBD1; clone_size: NA; cdr3_nt: TGTGCCAGCAGCGTAGAGGGGACAGGGGAGGAAAAACTGTTTTTT; cdr3_aa: CASSVEGTGEEKLFF
j_call: TRBJ2-5; v_call: TRBV20-1; d_call: TRBD2; clone_size: NA; cdr3_nt: TGCAGTGCTAGCTATCCGAGCGGGGGGTACCAAGAGACCCAGTACTTC; cdr3_aa: CSASYPSGGYQETQYF
j_call: TRBJ1-2; v_call: TRBV7-8; d_call: NA; clone_size: NA; cdr3_nt: TGTGCCAGCAGCTTAGCCGGGATGGCCTATGGCTACACCTTC; cdr3_aa: CASSLAGMAYGYTF
j_call: TRBJ1-5; v_call: TRBV27; d_call: NA; clone_size: NA; cdr3_nt: TGTGCCAGCAGTTTGGTCGGGGAAACTCAGCCCCAGCATTTT; cdr3_aa: CASSLVGETQPQHF
j_call: TRBJ2-5; v_call: TRBV18; d_call: TRBD2; clone_size: few; cdr3_nt: TGTGCCAGCTCATCCTATAGCGGGGATGCCTACTTC; cdr3_aa: CASSSYSGDAYF
j_call: TRBJ2-4; v_call: TRBV11-2; d_call: NA; clone_size: NA; cdr3_nt: TGTGCCAGCAGCTTATTGGGGAGTTCCAAAAACATTCAGTACTTC; cdr3_aa: CASSLLGSSKNIQYF
j_call: TRBJ2-1; v_call: TRBV10-2; d_call: TRBD2; clone_size: NA; cdr3_nt: TGCGCCGGCAGTGAGGGAAGCGGGAGTTACAATGAGCAGTTCTTC; cdr3_aa: CAGSEGSGSYNEQFF
j_call: TRBJ2-7; v_call: TRBV2; d_call: NA; clone_size: NA; cdr3_nt: TGTGCCAGCAGGGTGGCGTTTAGCTACGAGCAGTACTTC; cdr3_aa: CASRVAFSYEQYF
j_call: TRBJ2-7; v_call: TRBV15; d_call: TRBD1; clone_size: NA; cdr3_nt: TGTGCCACCGGCAGACGTCGGGACAGGGAAACCCTCGAGCAGTACTTC; cdr3_aa: CATGRRRDRETLEQYF
j_call: TRBJ2-7; v_call: TRBV20-1; d_call: TRBD1; clone_size: NA; cdr3_nt: TGCAGTGCTAGGGACAGGGGAACCCCCGAGCAGTACTTC; cdr3_aa: CSARDRGTPEQYF
j_call: TRBJ1-2; v_call: TRBV5-1; d_call: TRBD1; clone_size: NA; cdr3_nt: TGCGCCAGCAGCTTGGCCCCCGCGACAGGGACTAACTATGGCTACACCTTC; cdr3_aa: CASSLAPATGTNYGYTF
j_call: TRBJ1-1; v_call: TRBV7-9; d_call: NA; clone_size: once; cdr3_nt: TGTGCCAGCAGCTTAGTCGGTCTCCCGAACACTGAAGCTTTCTTT; cdr3_aa: CASSLVGLPNTEAFF
j_call: TRBJ2-5; v_call: TRBV11-1; d_call: NA; clone_size: few; cdr3_nt: TGTGCCAGCAGCAAAGACGGCACGAGGGGAGAGACCCAGTACTTC; cdr3_aa: CASSKDGTRGETQYF
j_call: TRBJ1-3; v_call: TRBV29-1; d_call: TRBD1; clone_size: few; cdr3_nt: TGCAGCGTTGTCAGGGGGAGAAACACCATATATTTT; cdr3_aa: CSVVRGRNTIYF
j_call: TRBJ1-4; v_call: TRBV4-3; d_call: TRBD1; clone_size: NA; cdr3_nt: TGCGCCAGCAGCCAAGCGCTCAGGGGGGCAGAAAAACTGTTTTTT; cdr3_aa: CASSQALRGAEKLFF
j_call: TRBJ2-3; v_call: TRBV7-9; d_call: NA; clone_size: NA; cdr3_nt: TGTGCCAGCAGCTCGGGCCGTATAAGCACAGATACGCAGTATTTT; cdr3_aa: CASSSGRISTDTQYF
j_call: TRBJ1-1; v_call: TRBV6-1; d_call: NA; clone_size: few; cdr3_nt: TGTGCCAGCAGTCCTCCGTTCCGCAACACGATAACCAACACTGAAGCTTTCTTT; cdr3_aa: CASSPPFRNTITNTEAFF